These T cell receptor beta chains were read from a single sample in a study of blood T cell repertoires in COVID-19. Profiled with immunoSEQ multiplex PCR; TCRdb holds only in-frame clones, not every one. Among about 270,000 clones listed, 80% to 90% were seen once. Sequences were obtained from peripheral blood. The receptors here all came from a woman in her fifties or sixties with acute or convalescent COVID-19. Both conserved end residues are part of each CDR3. Each record gives: clone size, J gene, D gene, V gene, CDR3 DNA, CDR3 protein. The D gene is left open where the match is weak. The size of a clone is reported for some rows only, either as once, few or many, or as a class for expanded clones.

abundance: NA; j_gene: TRBJ2-7; d_gene: TRBD1; v_gene: TRBV6-5; CDR3nt: TGTGCCAGCAGTTACGTATCGGACAGGTTCTACGAGCAGTACTTC; CDR3aa: CASSYVSDRFYEQYF
abundance: NA; j_gene: TRBJ2-2; d_gene: NA; v_gene: TRBV4-2; CDR3nt: TGTGCCAGCAGCCATCCCGGGACTTCCGTCCCCGGGGAGCTGTTTTTT; CDR3aa: CASSHPGTSVPGELFF
abundance: NA; j_gene: TRBJ1-6; d_gene: TRBD1; v_gene: TRBV7-9; CDR3nt: TGTGCCAGCAGGGGACAGGATTCACCCCTCCACTTT; CDR3aa: CASRGQDSPLHF
abundance: NA; j_gene: TRBJ2-1; d_gene: NA; v_gene: TRBV30; CDR3nt: TGTGCCTGGAGGCCGGAGCAATCCTACAATGAGCAGTTCTTC; CDR3aa: CAWRPEQSYNEQFF
abundance: NA; j_gene: TRBJ1-2; d_gene: NA; v_gene: TRBV28; CDR3nt: TGTGCCAGCAGTCAACCCGGGACATTGGTCAATGGCTACACCTTC; CDR3aa: CASSQPGTLVNGYTF
abundance: NA; j_gene: TRBJ1-3; d_gene: TRBD1; v_gene: TRBV28; CDR3nt: TGTGCCAGCAGTTCGCCGGACAGGGTAATTCATCCTGGAAACACCATATATTTT; CDR3aa: CASSSPDRVIHPGNTIYF
abundance: NA; j_gene: TRBJ2-2; d_gene: NA; v_gene: TRBV10-3; CDR3nt: TGTGCCATCAAGGAGACGACAGGAAGGGCTCCGAACACCGGGGAGCTGTTTTTT; CDR3aa: CAIKETTGRAPNTGELFF
abundance: once; j_gene: TRBJ2-1; d_gene: NA; v_gene: TRBV6-1; CDR3nt: TGTGCCAGCAGTGAATTTGTGGGGGGCTCCTACAATGAGCAGTTCTTC; CDR3aa: CASSEFVGGSYNEQFF
abundance: NA; j_gene: TRBJ2-2; d_gene: TRBD2; v_gene: TRBV10-3; CDR3nt: TGTGCCATCAGTGAACCCTTGGGACTAGCGGGAGTTGTAACCGGGGAGCTGTTTTTT; CDR3aa: CAISEPLGLAGVVTGELFF
abundance: NA; j_gene: TRBJ1-6; d_gene: NA; v_gene: TRBV5-1; CDR3nt: TGCGCCAGCAGCTTCAACCGGGAAGGACTCCACTTT; CDR3aa: CASSFNREGLHF
abundance: NA; j_gene: TRBJ1-5; d_gene: TRBD1; v_gene: TRBV10-3; CDR3nt: TGTGCCATCGGACAGGGGAATTATAGCAATCAGCCCCAGCATTTT; CDR3aa: CAIGQGNYSNQPQHF
abundance: NA; j_gene: TRBJ2-4; d_gene: TRBD1; v_gene: TRBV6-5; CDR3nt: TGTGCCAGCAGTCCTTCGGACAGGGAGGTTTACATTCAGTACTTC; CDR3aa: CASSPSDREVYIQYF
abundance: NA; j_gene: TRBJ1-2; d_gene: NA; v_gene: TRBV19; CDR3nt: TGTGCCAGTAGAGGGGCCGAGACTAACTATGGCTACACCTTC; CDR3aa: CASRGAETNYGYTF
abundance: few; j_gene: TRBJ1-5; d_gene: TRBD1; v_gene: TRBV9; CDR3nt: TGTGCCAGCAGCCCAGATGGACAGGGGAGTCAGCCCCAGCATTTT; CDR3aa: CASSPDGQGSQPQHF